The next 14 T cell receptor beta chains were all read from a single sample in a study of OX40 agonist ivuxolimab in advanced cancers. Library preparation employed the immunoSEQ multiplex PCR assay. Sourced from immuneACCESS, this table was stored by TCRdb with only in-frame sequences that have V and J called. A share of the clones is absent; for the studies checked, an unresolved V gene accounts for under half, and the remainder has no known explanation. The sample records about 86,000 clones, 87% of which are singletons. About 1.3% of the sample is in the top ten clones. Sequencing was performed on CD4+ or CD8+ T cells sorted from blood, taken in a trial of the OX40 agonist ivuxolimab. The receptor set was obtained from an adult with an advanced solid tumor such as melanoma, head and neck, liver or kidney cancer.

This clone occurred a few times. The V gene is TRBV6-1, the J gene TRBJ1-1, with unresolved D. The V and J ends lost 9 bases and 7 bases respectively, with 21 bases between them. The CDR3 length is 14 residues. CDR1 MNHNS and CDR2 SASEGT come from the germline V gene. The CDR3: CASKNWQRGNEAFF. CDR3 sequence (DNA): TGTGCCAGTAAGAATTGGCAAAGAGGCAATGAAGCTTTCTTT.

This chain links TRBV7-9 with TRBJ2-2; no reliable D call. The CDR3 has 14 residues. Germline loops: CDR1 SEHNR, CDR2 FQNEAQ (reference sequence). The germline V and J ends were trimmed by 5 bases and 3 bases, with 10 bases remaining between them. CDR3 coding DNA: TGTGCCAGCAGCGCTCGAAAATACACCGGGGAGCTGTTTTTT. Translated, it gives CASSARKYTGELFF.

This chain joins TRBV7-3 and TRBJ2-5; 14 bases agree with TRBD2. The CDR3 sequence is 17 residues long. CDR1 and CDR2 (germline): SGHTA, FQGTGA. V lost 5 bases, J lost 4 bases, and 9 bases stayed unmatched. The CDR3 loop is CASSPLGLAGGPETQYF. CDR3 nucleotide sequence: TGTGCCAGCAGCCCCCTAGGACTAGCGGGGGGTCCAGAGACCCAGTACTTC.

The chain carries TRBV30 and TRBJ2-1; D remains unclear. The CDR3 is 13 amino acids. Germline V gene lookup returns CDR1 GTSNPN and CDR2 SVGIG (reference sequence). With 5 bases removed from V and 0 bases from J, the gap between germline ends came to 8 bases. In DNA, the CDR3 is TGTGCCTGGGGGCGAAGCTCCTACAATGAGCAGTTCTTC. It translates to CAWGRSSYNEQFF.

V and J are TRBV5-1 and TRBJ1-2; TRBD1 matches at 9 bases. The CDR3 spans 15 residues. The germline gives CDR1 SGHRS, CDR2 YFSETQ. V shed 4 bases and J 4 bases; nucleotides not matched to a gene: 8. The CDR3 bases are TGCGCCAGCAGCCCGGGACAGGGTAGGGTCTATGGCTACACCTTC. It is translated as CASSPGQGRVYGYTF.

This chain uses TRBV28 with TRBJ2-1, with TRBD2 identical over 7 bases. This CDR3 is 15 amino acids long. The V and J ends lost 4 bases and 4 bases, in that order; junction bases with no gene match: 7. Germline CDR1 MDHEN, CDR2 SYDVKM. This CDR3 reads CASSSFGTIYNEQFF. The CDR3 DNA follows: TGTGCCAGCAGTTCCTTCGGGACTATTTACAATGAGCAGTTCTTC.

CDR3 DNA sequence: TGTGCCAGCAGCCCGGGGGGACTAGCGGAAGAGACCCAGTACTTC. This sequence encodes CASSPGGLAEETQYF. The J gene is TRBJ2-5, the V gene TRBV28; 11 bases align to TRBD2. The CDR3 is 15 amino acids. J lost 3 bases, V lost 6 bases, and 6 bases had no gene match. Germline V CDR1 and CDR2: MDHEN, SYDVKM.

The CDR3 protein is CASSTLAGDGETQYF. CDR3 bases: TGTGCCAGTAGTACGCTAGCGGGAGACGGGGAGACCCAGTACTTC. This rearrangement joins TRBV19 to TRBJ2-5, with 10 nucleotides matching TRBD2. The germline CDR1 and CDR2 sequences are LNHDA and SQIVND (reference sequence). The CDR3 runs 15 residues. With 4 bases clipped from V and 5 bases from J, the junction kept 7 bases outside the gene matches. Based on the CDR3 plus reference TRBV19 and TRBJ2-5, the full variable domain is DGGITQSPKYLFRKEGQNVTLSCEQNLNHDAMYWYRQDPGQGLRLIYYSQIVNDFQKGDIAEGYSVSREKKESFPLTVTSAQKNPTAFYLCASSTLAGDGETQYFGPGTRLLVL.

The chain is built from TRBV9 and TRBJ2-2; D possibly uses TRBD1 or TRBD2 (6 bases each). V gave up 3 bases and J gave up 4 bases, with 16 bases separating them. Germline V gene lookup returns CDR1 SGDLS and CDR2 YYNGEE. The CDR3 runs to 16 residues. This chain's CDR3 is CASSAPRGASTGELFF. The CDR3 coding sequence is TGTGCCAGCAGCGCCCCGAGGGGGGCATCCACCGGGGAGCTGTTTTTT.

V and J are TRBV11-1 and TRBJ2-1; D is unresolved. Germline V gene sequence: CDR1 SGHAT, CDR2 FQDESV (reference sequence). The V end was cut by 2 bases, the J end by 9 bases, with 5 bases between. CDR3 length: 11 amino acids. The CDR3 sequence is CASSLRSEQFF. The CDR3, as DNA: TGTGCCAGCAGCTTAAGGAGTGAGCAGTTCTTC.

This rearrangement joins TRBV11-2 to TRBJ1-2; no definite D call. CDR1 SGHAT and CDR2 FQNNGV come from the germline V gene. Trimming pared 5 bases from V and 4 bases from J, leaving 20 bases between. This CDR3 contains 16 residues. CDR3 in DNA: TGTGCCAGCAGCCCGTTAATTGGTGTCCGCGGCTATGGCTACACCTTC. Its translation is CASSPLIGVRGYGYTF.

The rearrangement links TRBV28 to TRBJ2-1, with 7 bases identical to TRBD2. CDR1 is MDHEN and CDR2 is SYDVKM in the germline V gene. This CDR3 is built from 14 residues. Unmatched junction bases numbered 13, after V lost 7 bases and J lost 10 bases. The CDR3 is CASTPTAGSIEQFF. The DNA of the CDR3 is TGTGCCAGCACCCCAACAGCGGGATCTATAGAGCAGTTCTTC.

The chain uses TRBV5-8 and TRBJ2-6; D gene uncertain. In germline, CDR1 is SGHTS, CDR2 YDEGEE. This CDR3 contains 14 residues. The V end was cut by 4 bases, the J end by 0 bases, with 5 bases between. Here the CDR3 reads CASSRNSGANVLTF. The DNA for the CDR3 is TGTGCCAGCAGCAGGAACTCTGGGGCCAACGTCCTGACTTTC.

The chain combines TRBV5-1 with TRBJ1-3, with a weak D call TRBD1 (5 bases). The V and J ends lost 4 bases and 0 bases respectively, with 11 bases between them. Germline CDR1 SGHRS, CDR2 YFSETQ. This CDR3 spans 15 amino acids. CDR3 protein: CASSRGLTSGNTIYF. CDR3 nucleotide sequence: TGCGCCAGCAGCAGGGGACTGACCTCTGGAAACACCATATATTTT. The full variable domain, in which reference TRBV5-1 and TRBJ1-3 provide the parts outside the CDR3, is KAGVTQTPRYLIKTRGQQVTLSCSPISGHRSVSWYQQTPGQGLQFLFEYFSETQRNKGNFPGRFSGRQFSNSRSEMNVSTLELGDSALYLCASSRGLTSGNTIYFGEGSWLTVV.